This T cell receptor (beta chain) was sequenced during a study of T cell responses to AZD1222 COVID-19 vaccine. About the research overall: Both about-4-week and about-12-week second-dose recipients were combined. Study-level findings and limits: There were mostly white British donors and more females than males, and clonal diversity was possibly underestimated. Baseline serology detected seropositivity in only six AZD1222 recipients.

About this clone itself: Its antigen is still unknown.

Clones were read by immunoSEQ multiplex PCR, and TCRdb kept only the in-frame ones, dropping some. The sample carries more than 85,000 clones, just over 85% recorded once. The source of this sequence is an adult in good health. Material: peripheral blood, obtained on day 0 of AZD1222 vaccination.

The CDR3 reads CASSLGTGVIDEQFF. CDR3 bases: TGTGCCAGCAGCTTAGGGACTGGAGTTATCGATGAGCAGTTCTTC. V and J are TRBV7-2 and TRBJ2-1; D may be TRBD2 (5 bases). The CDR3 runs 15 residues. The germline V gene has CDR1 SGHTA and CDR2 FQGNSA. The V gene lost 1 base and the J gene lost 8 bases, with 15 bases spanning the gap.